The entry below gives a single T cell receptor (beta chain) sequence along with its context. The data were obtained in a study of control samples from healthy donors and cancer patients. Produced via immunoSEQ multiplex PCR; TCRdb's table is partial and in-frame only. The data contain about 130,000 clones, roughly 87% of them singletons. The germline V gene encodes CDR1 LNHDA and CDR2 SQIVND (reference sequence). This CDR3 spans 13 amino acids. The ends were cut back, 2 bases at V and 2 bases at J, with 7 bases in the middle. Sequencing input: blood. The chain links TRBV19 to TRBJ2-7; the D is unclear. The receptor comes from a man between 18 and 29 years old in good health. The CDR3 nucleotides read TGTGCCAGTAGTATATCTTCGACCTACGAGCAGTACTTC. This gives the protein CASSISSTYEQYF.